These T cell receptor beta chains were read from a single sample in a study of cytomegalovirus exposure and HLA in healthy donors. Only in-frame clones appear in the TCRdb table, and some are missing; sequencing was by immunoSEQ multiplex PCR. The table lists 150,000 to 200,000 clones, roughly 80% of them singletons. The source material was PBMCs. All receptors derive from a man aged 45-65 years in good health and CMV-seropositive. The CDR3 runs from the conserved cysteine through the conserved F or W. Fields, in order: V gene, J gene, CDR3 length, clone size, D gene, CDR3 DNA, CDR3 protein. A D gene is named only where the DNA matches it firmly. Clone size is stated in some rows and not others, as once, few, many or a class when expanded.

V: TRBV9; J: TRBJ2-1; length: 16; size: few; D: TRBD2; DNA: TGTGCCAGCAGCCCGCGGGGGGGTTTATTGGACAATGAGCAGTTCTTC; CDR3: CASSPRGGLLDNEQFF
V: TRBV29-1; J: TRBJ2-3; length: 18; size: once; D: TRBD2; DNA: TGCAGCGTTGAAGATCCCCCTTTGCGGGGGAGCTACACAGATACGCAGTATTTT; CDR3: CSVEDPPLRGSYTDTQYF
V: TRBV6-5; J: TRBJ1-3; length: 15; size: NA; D: NA; DNA: TGTGCCAGCAGTTATGGGGGGGCGCGGGGAAACACCATATATTTT; CDR3: CASSYGGARGNTIYF
V: TRBV5-1; J: TRBJ2-3; length: 16; size: few; D: TRBD2; DNA: TGCGCCAGCAGCCGATCTAGCGGGGGGTCGACAGATACGCAGTATTTT; CDR3: CASSRSSGGSTDTQYF
V: TRBV15; J: TRBJ2-5; length: 16; size: few; D: NA; DNA: TGTGCCACCAGCAGAGATGGGGGGACAGCTCAAGAGACCCAGTACTTC; CDR3: CATSRDGGTAQETQYF
V: TRBV19; J: TRBJ2-7; length: 13; size: NA; D: NA; DNA: TGTGCCAGTAGTATACGACAGGACTACGAGCAGTACTTC; CDR3: CASSIRQDYEQYF
V: TRBV11-2; J: TRBJ2-5; length: 15; size: NA; D: NA; DNA: TGTGCCAGCAGCTTAGTCTCCATAACCGGGGAGACCCAGTACTTC; CDR3: CASSLVSITGETQYF
V: TRBV7-8; J: TRBJ2-7; length: 15; size: NA; D: NA; DNA: TGTGCCAGCAGCTTAGCTAGGGCGGGACTTTACGAGCAGTACTTC; CDR3: CASSLARAGLYEQYF
V: TRBV5-1; J: TRBJ2-7; length: 14; size: NA; D: NA; DNA: TGCGCCAGCAGCTTGGCCGGGAACTCCTACGAGCAGTACTTC; CDR3: CASSLAGNSYEQYF
V: TRBV6-5; J: TRBJ2-2; length: 15; size: NA; D: NA; DNA: TGTGCCAGCAGCCCCGAGGGGACTCTCACCGGGGAGCTGTTTTTT; CDR3: CASSPEGTLTGELFF
V: TRBV9; J: TRBJ2-5; length: 15; size: NA; D: NA; DNA: TGTGCCAGCAGCGTAGACGGCAGGGAATCAGAGACCCAGTACTTC; CDR3: CASSVDGRESETQYF
V: TRBV7-9; J: TRBJ2-2; length: 16; size: NA; D: TRBD2; DNA: TGTGCCAGCAGCCCCAGACTAGCGGCGAACACCGGGGAGCTGTTTTTT; CDR3: CASSPRLAANTGELFF
V: TRBV6-5; J: TRBJ2-5; length: 13; size: NA; D: TRBD2; DNA: TGTGCCAGCAGCCGCGGGGGACGGGAGACCCAGTACTTC; CDR3: CASSRGGRETQYF
V: TRBV2; J: TRBJ1-5; length: 12; size: NA; D: NA; DNA: TGTGCCAGCAGGGACACTAATCAGCCCCAGCATTTT; CDR3: CASRDTNQPQHF
V: TRBV5-6; J: TRBJ2-2; length: 16; size: NA; D: TRBD1; DNA: TGTGCCAGCAGCTTAACGGACAGGGTATGGACCGGGGAGCTGTTTTTT; CDR3: CASSLTDRVWTGELFF
V: TRBV5-5; J: TRBJ1-1; length: 14; size: NA; D: NA; DNA: TGTGCCAGCAGCTTGAACCGGGGTCACACTGAAGCTTTCTTT; CDR3: CASSLNRGHTEAFF
V: TRBV6-1; J: TRBJ2-1; length: 15; size: NA; D: NA; DNA: TGTGCCAGCAGTGGACGGCGGAGCTCCTACAATGAGCAGTTCTTC; CDR3: CASSGRRSSYNEQFF
V: TRBV30; J: TRBJ1-2; length: 13; size: NA; D: TRBD1; DNA: TGTGCTGAAGAACCAGGGGGCGGCTATGGCTACACCTTC; CDR3: CAEEPGGGYGYTF
V: TRBV7-2; J: TRBJ1-5; length: 13; size: NA; D: NA; DNA: TGTGCCAGCAGCTTAGGGCCTCCCAGACCCCAGCATTTT; CDR3: CASSLGPPRPQHF
V: TRBV9; J: TRBJ1-6; length: 15; size: NA; D: TRBD1; DNA: TGTGCCAGCAGCACCGACAGGGGGCTTAATTCACCCCTCCACTTT; CDR3: CASSTDRGLNSPLHF
V: TRBV30; J: TRBJ2-1; length: 11; size: NA; D: NA; DNA: TGTGCCTGGAGGAGGATTGATGAGCAGTTCTTC; CDR3: CAWRRIDEQFF
V: TRBV28; J: TRBJ1-1; length: 15; size: NA; D: TRBD1; DNA: TGTGCCAGCAGCCGGGACAGGGTAATGAACACTGAAGCTTTCTTT; CDR3: CASSRDRVMNTEAFF
V: TRBV29-1; J: TRBJ2-1; length: 14; size: once; D: NA; DNA: TGCAGCGCAAACACGGGGGAGATATTGAATGAGCAGTTCTTC; CDR3: CSANTGEILNEQFF
V: TRBV11-2; J: TRBJ2-5; length: 11; size: NA; D: NA; DNA: TGTGCCAGCCAGGGCGGGCGGGGCCAGTACTTC; CDR3: CASQGGRGQYF
V: TRBV7-8; J: TRBJ2-3; length: 15; size: NA; D: NA; DNA: TGTGCCAGCAGCTCTGACCGGCAGGGCACAGATACGCAGTATTTT; CDR3: CASSSDRQGTDTQYF
V: TRBV15; J: TRBJ2-2; length: 14; size: NA; D: NA; DNA: TGTGCCACCAGCAGAGGGCAGAACACCGGGGAGCTGTTTTTT; CDR3: CATSRGQNTGELFF
V: TRBV18; J: TRBJ1-1; length: 14; size: NA; D: NA; DNA: TGTGCCAGCTCACCGTACGCCGGGGGCACTGAAGCTTTCTTT; CDR3: CASSPYAGGTEAFF
V: TRBV29-1; J: TRBJ1-1; length: 14; size: NA; D: NA; DNA: TGCAGCGTTGACAGGGGCTCTAAGAACACTGAAGCTTTCTTT; CDR3: CSVDRGSKNTEAFF
V: TRBV18; J: TRBJ1-1; length: 15; size: NA; D: TRBD1; DNA: TGTGCCAGCTCACCAAAGGGGACAGTGAACACTGAAGCTTTCTTT; CDR3: CASSPKGTVNTEAFF
V: TRBV5-1; J: TRBJ2-1; length: 15; size: NA; D: NA; DNA: TGCGCCAGCAGCTTGGCCACGGTCTCCTACAATGAGCAGTTCTTC; CDR3: CASSLATVSYNEQFF
V: TRBV7-8; J: TRBJ2-2; length: 16; size: NA; D: TRBD2; DNA: TGTGCCAGCGGCCGGACTAGCGGGTCGAACACCGGGGAGCTGTTTTTT; CDR3: CASGRTSGSNTGELFF
V: TRBV19; J: TRBJ2-2; length: 12; size: NA; D: TRBD2; DNA: TGTGCCACAGGGAGGGACACCGGGGAGCTGTTTTTT; CDR3: CATGRDTGELFF
V: TRBV28; J: TRBJ1-2; length: 15; size: NA; D: NA; DNA: TGTGCCAGCAGTTTATCCCCCCGGTCTGACTATGGCTACACCTTC; CDR3: CASSLSPRSDYGYTF
V: TRBV4-2; J: TRBJ2-7; length: 15; size: NA; D: TRBD2; DNA: TGTGCCAGCAGCCAGACGAGCGGGAGGGCGAACGAGCAGTACTTC; CDR3: CASSQTSGRANEQYF
V: TRBV6-1; J: TRBJ2-2; length: 14; size: NA; D: NA; DNA: TGTGCCAGCAAGGCAAGGGGCCCGCCCGGGGAGCTGTTTTTT; CDR3: CASKARGPPGELFF
V: TRBV18; J: TRBJ1-1; length: 15; size: few; D: NA; DNA: TGTGCCAGCTCACCCGGAGGCAGGGGTAACACTGAAGCTTTCTTT; CDR3: CASSPGGRGNTEAFF
V: TRBV19; J: TRBJ2-1; length: 15; size: NA; D: NA; DNA: TGTGCCAGTAGTATCGGGGGGCTTACGAACAATGAGCAGTTCTTC; CDR3: CASSIGGLTNNEQFF
V: TRBV28; J: TRBJ2-5; length: 12; size: NA; D: NA; DNA: TGTGCCAGCAGTCCAGGGTGGGAGACCCAGTACTTC; CDR3: CASSPGWETQYF
V: TRBV29-1; J: TRBJ2-7; length: 11; size: NA; D: NA; DNA: TGCAGCGTTGATCGGGGCTACGAGCAGTACTTC; CDR3: CSVDRGYEQYF
V: TRBV4-2; J: TRBJ2-5; length: 14; size: NA; D: TRBD1; DNA: TGTGCCAGCAGCCCGCAAGGGGGCCGGTGGGCCCAGTACTTC; CDR3: CASSPQGGRWAQYF
V: TRBV4-2; J: TRBJ1-1; length: 15; size: once; D: NA; DNA: TGTGCCAGCAGCCAAGTGACAGGAGCGAACACTGAAGCTTTCTTT; CDR3: CASSQVTGANTEAFF
V: TRBV11-1; J: TRBJ2-5; length: 14; size: NA; D: NA; DNA: TGTGCCAGCAGCCCCGAAGGGAGTTGGGAGACCCAGTACTTC; CDR3: CASSPEGSWETQYF
V: TRBV7-8; J: TRBJ1-3; length: 13; size: NA; D: TRBD1; DNA: TGTGCCAGCAGCAGGGACAGGGGAAACACCATATATTTT; CDR3: CASSRDRGNTIYF
V: TRBV14; J: TRBJ2-7; length: 14; size: NA; D: TRBD1; DNA: TGTGCCAGCAGCCGCCGGGACAGGGGACACGAGCAGTACTTC; CDR3: CASSRRDRGHEQYF
V: TRBV7-8; J: TRBJ1-1; length: 13; size: NA; D: NA; DNA: TGTGCCAGCAGCCCGATCCGGGAGGGGGTGGCTTTCTTT; CDR3: CASSPIREGVAFF
V: TRBV27; J: TRBJ2-3; length: 14; size: NA; D: TRBD2; DNA: TGTGCCAGCAGCCGGGGGGGAAGCACAGATACGCAGTATTTT; CDR3: CASSRGGSTDTQYF
V: TRBV5-1; J: TRBJ2-3; length: 14; size: NA; D: NA; DNA: TGCGCCAGCAGCTTGACAGGGCCTGGAGATACGCAGTATTTT; CDR3: CASSLTGPGDTQYF